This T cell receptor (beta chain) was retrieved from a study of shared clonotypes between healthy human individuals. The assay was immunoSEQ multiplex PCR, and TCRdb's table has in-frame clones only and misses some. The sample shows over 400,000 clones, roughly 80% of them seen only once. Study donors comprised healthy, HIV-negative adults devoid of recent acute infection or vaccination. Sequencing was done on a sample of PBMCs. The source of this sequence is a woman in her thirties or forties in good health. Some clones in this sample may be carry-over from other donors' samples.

CDR3 nucleotide sequence: TGCGCCAGCAGCGAGGTCGGGGAGACCCAGTACTTC. Encoded protein: CASSEVGETQYF. V usage is TRBV5-1 and J usage is TRBJ2-5, with D unresolved. The CDR3 totals 12 residues. V lost 4 bases and J lost 5, with 9 bases in between. The germline V gene encodes CDR1 SGHRS and CDR2 YFSETQ.